A single sample is the source of the 5 T cell receptor beta chains below, sequenced in a study of identifying expanded T cells in peripheral blood. TCRdb's table, derived via immunoSEQ multiplex PCR, lists solely in-frame clones and lacks some. This table holds around 85,000 clones, approximately 89% found once. Input material: blood. The receptors originated from a person between 18 and 70 years old in good health.

The rearrangement uses TRBV29-1 and TRBJ2-7; 10 bases line up with TRBD1. Germline V CDR1 and CDR2: SQVTM, ANQGSEA. This CDR3 has 15 amino acids. V gave up 6 bases and J gave up 2 bases; unmatched junction bases: 10. The CDR3, as DNA: TGCAGCGTGGTAATAGGGACAGGGGATCCCTACGAGCAGTACTTC. This sequence encodes CSVVIGTGDPYEQYF.

The rearrangement uses TRBV6-6 and TRBJ2-5; no reliable D call. CDR1 and CDR2 from the germline V gene are MNHNY and SVGAGI (reference sequence). Deletions cut 3 bases from V and 1 base from J, with 9 bases between. This CDR3 comprises 14 residues. CDR3 in amino acids: CASSYGLRQETQYF. In nucleotides, the CDR3 is TGTGCCAGCAGTTATGGGCTCCGCCAAGAGACCCAGTACTTC.

This chain links TRBV2 with TRBJ1-4; 9 positions agree with TRBD1. CDR3 length: 14 amino acids. V lost 2 bases to trimming and J lost 12 bases; unmatched junction nucleotides: 7. Germline-derived CDR1 and CDR2 are SNHLY and FYNNEI. CDR3 DNA: TGTGCCAGCAGTGAATTGAGGGGACAGGGAGAACTGTTTTTT. This translates into CASSELRGQGELFF.

This clone occurred once. The J gene is TRBJ1-4, the V gene TRBV2, with D possibly being TRBD1 (5 bases). This CDR3 contains 15 residues. Germline V gene lookup returns CDR1 SNHLY and CDR2 FYNNEI. With 2 bases removed from V and 6 bases from J, the gap between germline ends came to 13 bases. The CDR3 reads CASSESPGKDEKLFF. CDR3 DNA sequence: TGTGCCAGCAGTGAAAGTCCAGGGAAGGATGAAAAACTGTTTTTT.

This rearrangement joins TRBV6-6 to TRBJ1-4, with a weak D call TRBD1 (6 bases). Trimming removed 6 bases from V and 4 bases from J, with 12 bases in between. CDR1 MNHNY and CDR2 SVGAGI come from the germline V gene (reference sequence). The CDR3 is 14 amino acids. CDR3: CASSYGTHNEKLFF. CDR3 DNA: TGTGCCAGCAGCTACGGGACACATAATGAAAAACTGTTTTTT.